This entry lists 18 T cell receptor beta chains sequenced from one sample in a study of response to subunit inactivated influenza vaccine. MiXCR was run by TCRdb on the RT-PCR reads, yielding one entry per CDR3 protein. The sample has under 200,000 distinct CDR3 sequences; 10% to 15% are singletons. The data also belong to a second study, concerning T cells expressing NK-cell markers. As that study records: In generating TCR beta cDNA, 5'RACE template switching with UMIs was used.

Sequencing was performed on CD8+ T cells sorted from PBMCs, taken 11 to 12 days after vaccination. The receptor source for this set is a man in his fifties or sixties who received an inactivated influenza vaccine.

The chain has TRBV7-9 and TRBJ2-7; D remains unclear. Germline lookup yields CDR1 SEHNR and CDR2 FQNEAQ (reference sequence). Trimming removed 4 bases at V and 3 bases at J, with 10 bases between. This CDR3 is 13 amino acids long. This CDR3 is CASSSRGVYEQYF. The CDR3 region has the DNA TGTGCCAGCAGCTCCAGAGGAGTCTACGAGCAGTACTTC.

This clonotype was counted ten times or more. This chain connects TRBV7-8 to TRBJ2-1, with D hard to call. The CDR3 covers 16 residues. Germline CDR1 and CDR2: SGHVS and FQNEAQ. V dropped 5 bases and J dropped 0 bases, with 14 bases sitting between them. This chain's CDR3 is CASSPAGTYSYNEQFF. The CDR3 DNA is TGTGCCAGCAGCCCCGCCGGAACCTACTCCTACAATGAGCAGTTCTTC.

The chain uses TRBV6-1 and TRBJ2-2, with D uncertain. CDR1 is MNHNS, CDR2 SASEGT, per germline. Deletions cut 6 bases from V and 5 bases from J, with 10 bases between. This CDR3 is 13 amino acids long. In nucleotides, the CDR3 is TGTGCCAGCAGCCAAGCTAGAACCGGGGAGCTGTTTTTT. Protein: CASSQARTGELFF.

This chain joins TRBV7-9 and TRBJ1-2; D is possibly TRBD1 (6 bases). There are 11 residues in the CDR3. Trimming shortened V by 8 bases and J by 8 bases, and 12 bases separated the two germline ends. Germline assignment: CDR1 SEHNR and CDR2 FQNEAQ (reference sequence). CDR3 DNA: TGTGCCAGCGCGGGGGGGCAAGGCTACACCTTC. Its translation: CASAGGQGYTF.

The V call is TRBV19, the J call TRBJ1-6, with D hard to call. Germline CDR1 is LNHDA and CDR2 is SQIVND (reference sequence). Trimming shortened V by 2 bases and J by 7 bases, and 9 bases separated the two germline ends. CDR3 length equals 14 residues. CDR3 region: CASSILAGNSPLHF. The CDR3 DNA reads as TGTGCCAGTAGTATACTGGCTGGGAATTCACCCCTCCACTTT.

This clonotype was picked up a small number of times. The chain has TRBV10-2 and TRBJ2-2; 7 nucleotides line up with TRBD1. With V trimmed by 5 bases and J by 1 base, 10 bases remained unmatched. Per the germline V gene, CDR1 is WSHSY and CDR2 is SAAADI. The CDR3 extends over 17 amino acids. CDR3 amino acids: CASSHNQGDGNTGELFF. CDR3 coding DNA: TGCGCCAGCAGTCATAACCAGGGGGACGGGAACACCGGGGAGCTGTTTTTT.

This clonotype was observed a handful of times. The J gene is TRBJ1-1, the V gene TRBV15; TRBD1 matches at 7 bases. The CDR3 length is 15 residues. Germline V lookup: CDR1 LNHNV, CDR2 YYDKDF (reference sequence). V shed 3 bases, J shed 0 bases, and the junction held 4 bases outside the gene matches. The CDR3 reads CATSSLTGVNTEAFF. The CDR3 DNA sequence: TGTGCCACCAGCAGCCTAACAGGGGTGAACACTGAAGCTTTCTTT. The full variable domain, completed using reference TRBV15 and TRBJ1-1, is DAMVIQNPRYQVTQFGKPVTLSCSQTLNHNVMYWYQQKSSQAPKLLFHYYDKDFNNEADTPDNFQSRRPNTSFCFLDIRSPGLGDTAMYLCATSSLTGVNTEAFFGQGTRLTVV.

This clonotype was observed many times. This sequence joins TRBV7-8 and TRBJ2-5, with no clear D. CDR3 length equals 14 residues. Germline V gives CDR1 SGHVS, CDR2 FQNEAQ. V was pared by 3 bases and J by 2 bases, with 10 bases between. The CDR3 bases are TGTGCCAGCAGCTTTGAAGTCAGTCAAGAGACCCAGTACTTC. Translation gives CASSFEVSQETQYF.

A few counts support this clonotype. V usage is TRBV19 and J usage is TRBJ2-1; unclear D gene. V was cut by 3 bases and J by 8 bases, with 11 bases left in between. The germline CDR1 and CDR2 sequences are LNHDA and SQIVND (reference sequence). The length of the CDR3 is 13 residues. Here the CDR3 reads CASSIAGSDEQFF. The CDR3 coding sequence is TGTGCCAGTAGTATTGCTGGAAGCGATGAGCAGTTCTTC.

V gene TRBV5-5 combines with J gene TRBJ2-7, with 10 bases that match TRBD2. Per the germline V gene, CDR1 is SGHKS and CDR2 is YYEKEE (reference sequence). The CDR3 has 16 amino acids. The trim removed 0 bases at V and 3 bases at J, leaving 6 bases unmatched. The DNA for the CDR3 is TGTGCCAGCAGCTTGGGTGCTAGCGGGGGCGTCTACGAGCAGTACTTC. Translating it yields CASSLGASGGVYEQYF.

This clonotype was seen more than once but under ten times. The rearrangement joins TRBV7-6 to TRBJ1-1; 8 positions agree with TRBD1. The CDR3 consists of 17 residues. Looked up from germline, CDR1 is SGHVS and CDR2 is FNYEAQ. J was trimmed by 1 base and V by 1 base; bases with no gene match: 8. The DNA of the CDR3 is TGTGCCAGCAGCTTAGGTTCAGGGGGCGCGGGGAACACTGAAGCTTTCTTT. This codes for CASSLGSGGAGNTEAFF.

This clonotype was found many times. The chain uses TRBV21-1 and TRBJ2-7; the D call TRBD1 from the table was never checked on the DNA. TRBV21-1 counts as a pseudogene. The CDR3 extends over 14 amino acids. The CDR3 here is CASSTGQASYEQYF. The CDR3 coding sequence is TGTGCCAGCAGCACCGGACAGGCGTCCTACGAGCAGTACTTC.

The chain uses TRBV11-2 and TRBJ2-5, with D possibly being TRBD2 (6 bases). V was shortened by 2 bases and J by 6 bases, with 19 bases between the two germline ends. The length of the CDR3 is 16 residues. CDR1 and CDR2 (germline): SGHAT, FQNNGV. The DNA of the CDR3 is TGTGCCAGCAGCTTATACGGGACGGGGGTATGGAAGACCCAGTACTTC. Its protein is CASSLYGTGVWKTQYF.

The table lists this clonotype with a few counts. The rearrangement joins TRBV7-8 to TRBJ1-5; 8 bases match TRBD1. The CDR3 extends over 14 amino acids. In germline, CDR1 is SGHVS, CDR2 FQNEAQ. The V segment lost 5 bases and the J segment 6 bases; nucleotides outside the gene matches: 6. In DNA, the CDR3 is TGTGCCAGCAGCCCTGGGACAGGAACTCAGCCCCAGCATTTT. It encodes CASSPGTGTQPQHF.

This clonotype has at least ten counts. The chain recombines TRBV9 with TRBJ2-7, with D possibly being TRBD1 or TRBD2 (6 bases each). V gave up 0 bases and J gave up 3 bases, with 13 bases separating them. There are 15 residues in the CDR3. The germline CDR1 and CDR2 sequences are SGDLS and YYNGEE. CDR3 DNA sequence: TGTGCCAGCAGCGTAGGTGGGGGGCGAGGCTACGAGCAGTACTTC. It translates to CASSVGGGRGYEQYF.

The V gene is TRBV25-1, the J gene TRBJ1-4; 10 bases fit TRBD1. With V trimmed by 5 bases and J by 6 bases, 12 bases remained unmatched. CDR1 and CDR2 from the germline V gene are MGHDK and SYGVNS. The CDR3 runs 17 residues. The CDR3 spells CASSTPGQGIAHEKLFF. The CDR3 DNA sequence: TGTGCCAGCAGTACACCGGGACAGGGGATCGCGCATGAAAAACTGTTTTTT.

The rearrangement links TRBV19 to TRBJ2-1; 9 nucleotides align to TRBD1. The CDR3 spans 16 residues. In germline, CDR1 is LNHDA, CDR2 SQIVND (reference sequence). Germline trimming cut 1 base from V and 5 bases from J; bases unmatched to any gene: 6. Written as DNA, the CDR3 is TGTGCCAGTAGTATAGGGGGGACAGGGAGCGACAATGAGCAGTTCTTC. This sequence encodes CASSIGGTGSDNEQFF.

J is TRBJ2-7 and V is TRBV16, with 7 nucleotides matching TRBD1. This CDR3 is built from 13 residues. Germline V CDR1 and CDR2: KGHSY, FQNENV. The trim removed 4 bases at V and 7 bases at J, leaving 7 bases unmatched. This chain's CDR3 is CASSRQGWREQYF. The CDR3 bases are TGTGCCAGCAGCCGACAGGGATGGAGGGAGCAGTACTTC.